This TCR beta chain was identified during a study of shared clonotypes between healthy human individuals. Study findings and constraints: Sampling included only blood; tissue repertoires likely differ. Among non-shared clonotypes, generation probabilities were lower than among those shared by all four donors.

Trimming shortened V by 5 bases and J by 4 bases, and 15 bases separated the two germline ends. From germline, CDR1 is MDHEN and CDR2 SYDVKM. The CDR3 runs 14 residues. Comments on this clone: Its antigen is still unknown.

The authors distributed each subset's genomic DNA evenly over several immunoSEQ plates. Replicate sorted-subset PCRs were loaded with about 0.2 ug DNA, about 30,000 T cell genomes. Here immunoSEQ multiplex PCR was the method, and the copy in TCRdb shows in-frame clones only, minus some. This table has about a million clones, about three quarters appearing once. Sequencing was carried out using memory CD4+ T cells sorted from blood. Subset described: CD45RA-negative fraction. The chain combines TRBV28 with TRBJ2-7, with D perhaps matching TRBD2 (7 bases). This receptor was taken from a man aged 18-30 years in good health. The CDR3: CASSNEGGQYEQYF. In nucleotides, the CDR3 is TGTGCCAGCAGTAATGAGGGGGGGCAGTACGAGCAGTACTTC. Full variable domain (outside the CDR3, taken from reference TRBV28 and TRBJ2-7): DVKVTQSSRYLVKRTGEKVFLECVQDMDHENMFWYRQDPGLGLRLIYFSYDVKMKEKGDIPEGYSVSREKKERFSLILESASTNQTSMYLCASSNEGGQYEQYFGPGTRLTVT.